The rows below give T cell receptor beta chains drawn from one sample of a study of T cell responses to AZD1222 COVID-19 vaccine. Clones were sequenced by immunoSEQ multiplex PCR, and TCRdb holds only the in-frame ones, with some missing. This table has 150,000 to 190,000 clones, roughly 90% appearing once. The sample was peripheral blood, taken 28 days after the second AZD1222 dose. The receptor source for this set is an adult who received the AZD1222 COVID-19 vaccine. Each CDR3 is given with its conserved first and last residue. A D gene is named only where the DNA matches it firmly. The size entry is marked missing in some rows and otherwise reads once, few, many or a size class.

size,D,V,J,DNA,CDR3
-,TRBD2,TRBV7-2,TRBJ2-5,TGTGCCAGCAGCTGGGGACTAGAAGAGACCCAGTACTTC,CASSWGLEETQYF
-,-,TRBV7-9,TRBJ2-7,TGTGCCAGCAGCTTACTCCCCTACGAGCAGTACTTC,CASSLLPYEQYF
-,TRBD2,TRBV7-2,TRBJ2-1,TGTGCCAGCAGCTTAGCACGGCTAGCGGAATTCTACAATGAGCAGTTCTTC,CASSLARLAEFYNEQFF
once,TRBD1,TRBV19,TRBJ1-2,TGTGCCAGTACCGACAGGGGTAACTATGGCTACACCTTC,CASTDRGNYGYTF
-,-,TRBV28,TRBJ1-5,TGTGCCAGCAGCCCTGATTCTAATCAGCCCCAGCATTTT,CASSPDSNQPQHF
-,-,TRBV30,TRBJ2-7,TGTGCCTGGAGCGCCGGGGCGGCGCAGTACTTC,CAWSAGAAQYF
-,-,TRBV6-5,TRBJ2-2,TGTGCCAGCAGTTACGGGCCGCCGGCTAAGGTGTTTTTT,CASSYGPPAKVFF
-,TRBD2,TRBV6-5,TRBJ2-5,TGTGCCAGCAGACTCGCCGGGACTAGCGAGGAGACCCAGTACTTC,CASRLAGTSEETQYF
-,-,TRBV7-8,TRBJ1-1,TGTGCCAGCAGCTTAGTTGGGGGCCGGGTGAACACTGAAGCTTTCTTT,CASSLVGGRVNTEAFF
-,TRBD2,TRBV30,TRBJ2-7,TGTGCCTGGGGTCTCGCGGGGGGGAGGTACGAGCAGTACTTC,CAWGLAGGRYEQYF
once,TRBD1,TRBV30,TRBJ2-7,TGTGCCTACTCACGTGAGGACAGGGAACACGAGCAGTACTTC,CAYSREDREHEQYF
-,TRBD1,TRBV27,TRBJ2-6,TGTGCCAGCAGTCCCTTTTATCAGACAGGGGCTGGGGCCAACGTCCTGACTTTC,CASSPFYQTGAGANVLTF
once,TRBD2,TRBV19,TRBJ2-4,TGTGCCACCGGACTAGCGGGAAACATTCAGTACTTC,CATGLAGNIQYF
-,-,TRBV6-4,TRBJ1-2,TGTGCCAGCAGTGCCTCGGACACTCTAGGGAGCTACACCTTC,CASSASDTLGSYTF
-,-,TRBV4-2,TRBJ1-2,TGTGCCAGCAGCCAAGTACTAATTGTCCAGGGGCTCAAGCATGGCTACACCTTC,CASSQVLIVQGLKHGYTF
-,-,TRBV6-1,TRBJ1-1,TGTGCCAGCAGTGAAGCGAAAGACATTGGAGCTTTCTTT,CASSEAKDIGAFF
-,-,TRBV4-1,TRBJ1-6,TGCGCCAGCAGCCAAGAATTGGGACGGAATAATTCACCCCTCCACTTT,CASSQELGRNNSPLHF
-,-,TRBV7-9,TRBJ1-1,TGTGCCAGCAGCTCCCTAGACGGACCTCCGAAAGCTTTCTTT,CASSSLDGPPKAFF
-,TRBD1,TRBV2,TRBJ1-5,TGTGCCAGCAGGGACAGGGCCTCTCTTAGCAATCAGCCCCAGCATTTT,CASRDRASLSNQPQHF
-,-,TRBV5-4,TRBJ1-2,TGTGCCAGCAGCTTAGATAGGGGCTATGGCTACACCTTC,CASSLDRGYGYTF
-,TRBD2,TRBV7-8,TRBJ2-3,TGTGCCAGCAGCTTAGCCGCTAGCGGGGGCCGTAGCACAGATACGCAGTATTTT,CASSLAASGGRSTDTQYF
-,TRBD1,TRBV29-1,TRBJ1-4,TGCAGCGCCCGGGACAGGAATGAAAAACTGTTTTTT,CSARDRNEKLFF
-,-,TRBV5-1,TRBJ1-2,TGCGCCAGCAGCGAATCTGACCGCTATGGCTACACCTTC,CASSESDRYGYTF